The 13 T cell receptor beta chains below all came from one sample that was sequenced in a study of T cell responses to AZD1222 COVID-19 vaccine. Method: immunoSEQ multiplex PCR; TCRdb's copy keeps in-frame clones and lacks some. Among about 140,000 clones listed, more than 85% were seen once. The specimen comprised peripheral blood, sampled on day 0 of AZD1222 vaccination. The receptors derive from an adult in good health.

The chain recombines TRBV30 with TRBJ2-1; D remains ambiguous. V dropped 5 bases and J dropped 1 base, with 9 bases sitting between them. Germline-derived CDR1 and CDR2 are GTSNPN and SVGIG (reference sequence). There are 13 residues in the CDR3. CDR3 bases: TGTGCCTGGTCTCCACCGTCCTACAATGAGCAGTTCTTC. The encoded protein is CAWSPPSYNEQFF.

The J gene is TRBJ1-6, the V gene TRBV30; the D gene is possibly TRBD1 (5 bases). V shed 5 bases and J shed 7 bases, with 15 bases lying between them. This CDR3 region has 14 residues. The germline CDR1 and CDR2 sequences are GTSNPN and SVGIG (reference sequence). The DNA for the CDR3 is TGTGCCTGGCGGCAGGGAGCGGGAAATTCACCCCTCCACTTT. It encodes CAWRQGAGNSPLHF.

This clone was counted a few times. The rearrangement joins TRBV5-1 to TRBJ1-5; 8 nucleotides agree with TRBD1. The CDR3 consists of 15 residues. After removal of 3 bases from V and 5 bases from J, the junction contained 7 bases not matched to a gene. CDR1 SGHRS and CDR2 YFSETQ come from the germline V gene. CDR3 in DNA: TGCGCCAGCAGCTCTGGACAGGGATTTGATCAGCCCCAGCATTTT. This gives the protein CASSSGQGFDQPQHF.

This chain links TRBV6-1 with TRBJ1-5; TRBD1 might be the D (5 bases). Between the trimmed V and J ends, which lost 2 bases and 4 bases, there was a span of 9 bases. The CDR3 has 14 residues. CDR1 is MNHNS and CDR2 is SASEGT in the germline V gene. The CDR3 loop reads CASSEFEGNQPQHF. In DNA form, the CDR3 reads TGTGCCAGCAGTGAATTCGAGGGGAATCAGCCCCAGCATTTT.

This clone was seen only once. The CDR3 loop is CASSPSGSGSLGANVLTF. CDR3 nucleotides: TGTGCCAGCAGCCCCTCGGGCAGCGGGAGCCTTGGGGCCAACGTCCTGACTTTC. This chain uses TRBV16 with TRBJ2-6; 8 positions agree with TRBD2. The germline gives CDR1 KGHSY, CDR2 FQNENV. This CDR3 region has 18 residues. V was pared by 4 bases and J by 3 bases, with 11 bases of the junction left unmatched.

The chain uses TRBV3-1 (or the pseudogene TRBV3-2) and TRBJ2-1; D possibly corresponds to TRBD2 (5 bases). V lost 4 bases and J 0 bases, leaving 10 bases between the germline ends. The germline CDR1 and CDR2 sequences are LGHDT and YNNKEL (reference sequence). This CDR3 has 15 amino acids. CDR3 sequence reads: CASSPRRSSYNEQFF. For the CDR3, the DNA is TGTGCCAGCAGCCCCAGGAGGAGCTCCTACAATGAGCAGTTCTTC.

The J gene is TRBJ1-5, the V gene TRBV15; D not resolved. V shed 6 bases and J shed 0 bases, with 12 bases lying between them. Germline assignment: CDR1 LNHNV and CDR2 YYDKDF (reference sequence). The CDR3 is 15 residues long. CDR3 in amino acids: CATREAGYSNQPQHF. CDR3 coding DNA: TGTGCCACCAGGGAGGCGGGGTATAGCAATCAGCCCCAGCATTTT.

V gene TRBV19 combines with J gene TRBJ1-1; D unresolved. The CDR3 consists of 13 residues. The germline gives CDR1 LNHDA, CDR2 SQIVND (reference sequence). Trimming took 4 bases from V and 4 from J, leaving 10 bases between them. Here the CDR3 DNA reads TGTGCCAGTAGTAACCCGTGGGGCACTGAAGCTTTCTTT. The encoded protein is CASSNPWGTEAFF.

Here the CDR3 reads CASSFRAWNMNSPLHF. For the CDR3, the DNA is TGTGCCAGCAGTTTTCGGGCTTGGAATATGAATTCACCCCTCCACTTT. The chain employs TRBV27 and TRBJ1-6; D gene ambiguous. This CDR3 has 16 residues. In germline, CDR1 is MNHEY, CDR2 SMNVEV (reference sequence). V shed 3 bases and J shed 7 bases, with 16 bases lying between them.

The chain joins TRBV7-9 to TRBJ1-1; D not certain. V gave up 4 bases and J gave up 1 base, with 10 bases separating them. Germline V gene lookup returns CDR1 SEHNR and CDR2 FQNEAQ (reference sequence). The CDR3 runs to 14 residues. The CDR3, as DNA: TGTGCCAGCAGCTCGGAATCAGCGAACACTGAAGCTTTCTTT. It encodes CASSSESANTEAFF.

The CDR3 here is CASRGTGANVLTF. Written as DNA, the CDR3 is TGTGCCAGCAGGGGAACTGGGGCCAACGTCCTGACTTTC. This chain links TRBV7-3 with TRBJ2-6; D gene ambiguous. Deletions cut 6 bases from V and 2 bases from J, with 5 bases between. Per the germline V gene, CDR1 is SGHTA and CDR2 is FQGTGA. The CDR3 covers 13 residues.

This chain uses TRBV29-1 with TRBJ1-2, with 8 bases fitting TRBD1. Per germline, CDR1 SQVTM and CDR2 ANQGSEA. The V gene end was trimmed by 1 base and the J gene end by 3 bases; junction bases not matched to a gene: 7. This CDR3 is built from 15 residues. The CDR3 reads CSVEGGQGADYGYTF. CDR3 in DNA: TGCAGCGTTGAAGGCGGTCAGGGGGCTGACTATGGCTACACCTTC.

The chain uses TRBV29-1 and TRBJ1-1; D not certain. The V and J ends lost 2 bases and 4 bases respectively, with 11 bases between them. Germline loops: CDR1 SQVTM, CDR2 ANQGSEA. The CDR3 has 13 amino acids. CDR3 sequence (DNA): TGCAGCGTTGAAAGCCCGGGTAGCACTGAAGCTTTCTTT. It translates to CSVESPGSTEAFF. Using reference TRBV29-1 and TRBJ1-1 for the parts outside the CDR3, the full variable domain is SAVISQKPSRDICQRGTSLTIQCQVDSQVTMMFWYRQQPGQSLTLIATANQGSEATYESGFVIDKFPISRPNLTFSTLTVSNMSPEDSSIYLCSVESPGSTEAFFGQGTRLTVV.